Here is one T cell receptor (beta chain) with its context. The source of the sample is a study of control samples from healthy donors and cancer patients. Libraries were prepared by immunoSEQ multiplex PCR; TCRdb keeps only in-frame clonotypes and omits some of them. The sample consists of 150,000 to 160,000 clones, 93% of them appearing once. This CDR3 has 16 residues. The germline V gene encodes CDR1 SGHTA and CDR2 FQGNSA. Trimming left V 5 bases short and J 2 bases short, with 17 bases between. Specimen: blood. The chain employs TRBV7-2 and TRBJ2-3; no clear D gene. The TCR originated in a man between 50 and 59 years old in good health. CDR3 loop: CASSPLARVPTDTQYF. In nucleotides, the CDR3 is TGTGCCAGCAGCCCCCTCGCCCGGGTCCCCACAGATACGCAGTATTTT.